The TCR beta chain described here comes from a study of graft-versus-host responses after intestinal transplantation. The assay was immunoSEQ multiplex PCR, and TCRdb's table has in-frame clones only and misses some. The sample lists over 20,000 clones; approximately 46% were seen once. There are 13 residues in the CDR3. Germline assignment: CDR1 MNHEY and CDR2 SVGAGI. V was cut by 5 bases and J by 4 bases, with 11 bases left in between. This clone has more than one count but fewer than ten. This sequence originates from a human patient who received an intestinal transplant. The source was alloreactive CD4+ T cells from a mixed lymphocyte reaction culture, collected before intestinal transplant. Indicated subset: CFSE-low proliferating T cells sorted from approximately 6-day pre-transplant mixed lymphocyte reaction (GvH or HvG direction). The V and J genes are TRBV6-5 and TRBJ1-2, with D tentatively TRBD1 (6 bases). The DNA for the CDR3 is TGTGCCAGCAGTCGACAGGAGGTCTATGGCTACACCTTC. It is translated as CASSRQEVYGYTF.